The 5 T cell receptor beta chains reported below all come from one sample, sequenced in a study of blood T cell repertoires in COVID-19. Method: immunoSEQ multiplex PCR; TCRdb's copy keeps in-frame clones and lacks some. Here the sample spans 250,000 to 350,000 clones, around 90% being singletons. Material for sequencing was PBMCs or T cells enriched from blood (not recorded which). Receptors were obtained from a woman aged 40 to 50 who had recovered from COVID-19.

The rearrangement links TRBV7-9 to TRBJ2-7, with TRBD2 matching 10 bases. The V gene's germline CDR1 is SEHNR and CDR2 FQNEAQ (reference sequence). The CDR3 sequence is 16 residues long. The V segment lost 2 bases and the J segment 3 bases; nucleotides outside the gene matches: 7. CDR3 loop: CASSLWGGLAVYEQYF. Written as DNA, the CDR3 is TGTGCCAGCAGCTTATGGGGAGGACTAGCGGTCTACGAGCAGTACTTC.

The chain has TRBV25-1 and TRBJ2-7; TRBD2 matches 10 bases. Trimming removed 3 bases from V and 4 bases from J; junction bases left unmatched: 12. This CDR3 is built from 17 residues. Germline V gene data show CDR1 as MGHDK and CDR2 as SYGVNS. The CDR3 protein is CASSEMTALAGVYEQYF. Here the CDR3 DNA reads TGTGCCAGCAGTGAGATGACGGCTCTAGCGGGAGTATACGAGCAGTACTTC.

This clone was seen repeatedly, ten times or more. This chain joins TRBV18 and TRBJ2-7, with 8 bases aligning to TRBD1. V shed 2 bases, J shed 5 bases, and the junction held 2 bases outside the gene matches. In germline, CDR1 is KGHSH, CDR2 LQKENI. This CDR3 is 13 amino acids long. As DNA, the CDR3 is TGTGCCAGCTCACCAGACAGGGGCCACGAGCAGTACTTC. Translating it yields CASSPDRGHEQYF. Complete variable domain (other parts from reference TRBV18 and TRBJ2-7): NAGVMQNPRHLVRRRGQEARLRCSPMKGHSHVYWYRQLPEEGLKFMVYLQKENIIDESGMPKERFSAEFPKEGPSILRIQQVVRGDSAAYFCASSPDRGHEQYFGPGTRLTVT.

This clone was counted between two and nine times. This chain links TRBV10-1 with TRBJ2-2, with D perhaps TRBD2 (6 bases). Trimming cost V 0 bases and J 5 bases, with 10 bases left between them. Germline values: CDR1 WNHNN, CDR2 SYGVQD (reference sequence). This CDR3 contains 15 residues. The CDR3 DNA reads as TGCGCCAGCAGTGAGTCACGGAGGGGAACCGGGGAGCTGTTTTTT. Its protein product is CASSESRRGTGELFF.

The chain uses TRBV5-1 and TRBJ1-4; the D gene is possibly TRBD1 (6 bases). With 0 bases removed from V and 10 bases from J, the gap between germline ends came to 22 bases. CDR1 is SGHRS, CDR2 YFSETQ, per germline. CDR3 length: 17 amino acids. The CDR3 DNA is TGCGCCAGCAGCTTGGCGGGGGCCCGGTTGGGCGGGGGAAAACTGTTTTTT. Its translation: CASSLAGARLGGGKLFF.